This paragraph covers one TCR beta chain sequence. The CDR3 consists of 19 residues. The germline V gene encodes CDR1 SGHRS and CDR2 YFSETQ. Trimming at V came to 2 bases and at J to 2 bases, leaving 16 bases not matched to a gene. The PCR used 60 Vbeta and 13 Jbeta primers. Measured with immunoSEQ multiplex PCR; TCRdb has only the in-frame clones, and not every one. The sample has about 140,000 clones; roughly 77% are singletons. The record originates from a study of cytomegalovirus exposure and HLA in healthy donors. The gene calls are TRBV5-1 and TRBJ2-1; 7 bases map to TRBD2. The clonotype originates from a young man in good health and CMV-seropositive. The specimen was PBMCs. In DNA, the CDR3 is TGCGCCAGCAGCTTTTCTCTTGTCACCCTCGGACTAGCCTACAATGAGCAGTTCTTC. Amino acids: CASSFSLVTLGLAYNEQFF.